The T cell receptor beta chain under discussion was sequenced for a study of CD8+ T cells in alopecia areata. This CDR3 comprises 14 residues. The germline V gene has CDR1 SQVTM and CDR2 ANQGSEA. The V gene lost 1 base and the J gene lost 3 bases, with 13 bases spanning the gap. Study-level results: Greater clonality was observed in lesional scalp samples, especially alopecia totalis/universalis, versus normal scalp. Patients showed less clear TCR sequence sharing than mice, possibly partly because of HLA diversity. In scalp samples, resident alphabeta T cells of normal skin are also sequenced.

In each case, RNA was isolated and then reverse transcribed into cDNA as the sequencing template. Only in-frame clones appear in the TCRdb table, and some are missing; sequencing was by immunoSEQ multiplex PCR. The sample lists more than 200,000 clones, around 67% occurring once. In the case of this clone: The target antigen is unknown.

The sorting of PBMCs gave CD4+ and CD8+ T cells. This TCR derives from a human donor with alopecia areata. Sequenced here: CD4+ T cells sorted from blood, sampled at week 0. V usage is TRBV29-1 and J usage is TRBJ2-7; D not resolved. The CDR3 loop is CSVEGWGSDYEQYF. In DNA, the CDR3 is TGCAGCGTTGAAGGATGGGGATCAGACTACGAGCAGTACTTC.